This T cell receptor (beta chain) is from a study of T cell responses to AZD1222 COVID-19 vaccine. General study points: Females outnumbered males among donors, who were mostly white British; clonal diversity was possibly underestimated.

Details on this clone: Its matching antigen is unknown.

Germline V gene lookup returns CDR1 SGHTA and CDR2 FQGNSA. With 3 bases removed from V and 5 bases from J, the gap between germline ends came to 14 bases. CDR3 length: 14 amino acids. Data came from immunoSEQ multiplex PCR; TCRdb stores just in-frame clones and leaves some out. This table holds approximately 100,000 clones, nearly 90% found once. The source material was peripheral blood, sampled on day 0 of MenACWY control vaccination. This TCR came from an adult in good health. V usage is TRBV7-2 and J usage is TRBJ2-7; D unclear. The CDR3 DNA follows: TGTGCCAGCAGCTTTGTCGTGCGATGGGACGAGCAGTACTTC. It yields the protein CASSFVVRWDEQYF.